Following are 19 T cell receptor beta chains from one sample sequenced in a study of cytomegalovirus exposure and HLA in healthy donors. Primers: 60 Vbeta forward and 13 Jbeta reverse. Method: immunoSEQ multiplex PCR; TCRdb's copy keeps in-frame clones and lacks some. The sample has approximately 160,000 clones; over 70% are singletons. The sequenced sample consisted of PBMCs. Receptors originate from a woman aged 45 to 65 in good health and CMV-seropositive.

The table lists this clone with a few counts. The CDR3 sequence is CASSLAEQGNYGYTF. The CDR3 DNA is TGTGCCAGCAGCTTGGCGGAACAGGGTAACTATGGCTACACCTTC. This chain uses TRBV5-4 with TRBJ1-2; perhaps TRBD1 as D (6 bases). Germline V gene lookup returns CDR1 SGHNT and CDR2 YYREEE (reference sequence). The V and J ends lost 0 bases and 1 base respectively, with 10 bases between them. The CDR3 extends over 15 amino acids. Variable domain in full (rest from reference TRBV5-4 and TRBJ1-2): ETGVTQSPTHLIKTRGQQVTLRCSSQSGHNTVSWYQQALGQGPQFIFQYYREEENGRGNFPPRFSGLQFPNYSSELNVNALELDDSALYLCASSLAEQGNYGYTFGSGTRLTVV.

V usage is TRBV27 and J usage is TRBJ2-1, with 12 bases that match TRBD1. Germline V CDR1 and CDR2: MNHEY, SMNVEV (reference sequence). CDR3 length: 14 amino acids. Trimming took 3 bases from V and 8 from J; bases not matched to a gene: 2. CDR3 bases: TGTGCCAGCAGTTTCGGGACAGGGGGCTATGAGCAGTTCTTC. It codes for CASSFGTGGYEQFF.

Worth noting for this clone: One end of the junction is discordant with germline, which a read error may explain. The chain couples TRBV7-9 to TRBJ2-7, with TRBD1 matching 8 bases. In germline, CDR1 is SEHNR, CDR2 FQNEAQ (reference sequence). The CDR3 extends over 13 amino acids. The CDR3 reads CSSRTGQVDEQYF. The CDR3 nucleotides are TGTTCCAGTCGGACAGGGCAGGTGGACGAGCAGTACTTC.

The J gene is TRBJ2-6, the V gene TRBV5-1; D unresolved. Trimming took off 5 bases at V and 0 bases at J, with 9 bases between the two ends. This CDR3 has 15 residues. From germline, CDR1 is SGHRS and CDR2 YFSETQ. CDR3 nucleotides: TGCGCCAGCAGGGTGGGCAGCTCTGGGGCCAACGTCCTGACTTTC. Amino acid sequence: CASRVGSSGANVLTF.

CDR3 DNA: TGCGCCAGCAGCAGTGGCAGGGCGAACACTGAAGCTTTCTTT. This translates into CASSSGRANTEAFF. The V and J genes are TRBV5-1 and TRBJ1-1; D perhaps matches TRBD1 (5 bases). This CDR3 spans 14 amino acids. The germline CDR1 and CDR2 sequences are SGHRS and YFSETQ. Trimming pared 4 bases from V and 1 base from J, leaving 11 bases between.

V usage is TRBV5-4 and J usage is TRBJ1-1; no firm D call. V was clipped by 0 bases and J by 5 bases, with 11 bases between them. The CDR3 is made up of 14 amino acids. CDR1 is SGHNT and CDR2 is YYREEE in the germline V gene (reference sequence). CDR3 nucleotide sequence: TGTGCCAGCAGCTTGGCGGGGTTGCCGACTGAAGCTTTCTTT. Its translation: CASSLAGLPTEAFF.

The genes are TRBV6-5 and TRBJ2-5; tentative D call: TRBD2 (5 bases). Near its end, the DNA agrees better with TRBJ2-7, so the J call may be wrong. The CDR3 length is 15 residues. Germline V CDR1 and CDR2: MNHEY, SVGAGI. CDR3 nucleotides: TGTGCCAGCAGTTATGGCGCGGGCAGAATCTACGAGCAGTACTTC. Its translation is CASSYGAGRIYEQYF.

Notes on this clone: The junction departs from germline at one end; a sequencing error may be responsible. J is TRBJ2-7 and V is TRBV6-5, with 9 bases fitting TRBD1. Germline V gene lookup returns CDR1 MNHEY and CDR2 SVGAGI. This CDR3 region has 15 residues. The CDR3 loop is CASSYSGQGFDEQYF. In nucleotides, the CDR3 is TGTGCCAGCAGCTACTCGGGACAGGGTTTCGACGAGCAGTACTTC.

This sequence joins TRBV29-1 and TRBJ2-1, with 8 nucleotides matching TRBD1. After removal of 0 bases from V and 0 bases from J, the junction contained 4 bases not matched to a gene. Germline values: CDR1 SQVTM, CDR2 ANQGSEA. The CDR3 runs 16 residues. Here the CDR3 DNA reads TGCAGCGTTGAAGATCAGGGGGCAAGCTCCTACAATGAGCAGTTCTTC. Protein product: CSVEDQGASSYNEQFF.

The chain joins TRBV7-9 to TRBJ1-1; perhaps TRBD1 as D (6 bases). Germline CDR1 and CDR2: SEHNR and FQNEAQ (reference sequence). V shed 6 bases and J shed 1 base, with 9 bases lying between them. The CDR3 extends over 13 amino acids. The CDR3 sequence: CASRKTGNTEAFF. CDR3 nucleotide sequence: TGTGCCAGCAGAAAGACAGGGAACACTGAAGCTTTCTTT.

This clone was seen a few times. The CDR3 loop reads CASSPRDRGTYEQYF. The CDR3 DNA reads as TGTGCCAGCTCACCGAGGGACAGGGGTACCTACGAGCAGTACTTC. This chain links TRBV18 with TRBJ2-7; 10 bases match TRBD1. Germline CDR1 KGHSH, CDR2 LQKENI. V gave up 3 bases and J gave up 2 bases; unmatched junction bases: 4. The CDR3 spans 15 residues.

This sequence joins TRBV6-1 and TRBJ2-5; D might be TRBD1 (6 bases). The J call is in doubt because the DNA end fits TRBJ2-7 better. Looked up from germline, CDR1 is MNHNS and CDR2 is SASEGT. This CDR3 has 14 amino acids. The CDR3 nucleotides are TGTGCCAGCAGACGGACAGCTTCCTCCTACGAGCAGTACTTC. The encoded protein is CASRRTASSYEQYF.

The chain employs TRBV2 and TRBJ2-3, with 11 bases identical to TRBD2. Germline V gene data show CDR1 as SNHLY and CDR2 as FYNNEI. V was clipped by 7 bases and J by 2 bases; unmatched bases: 2. There are 14 residues in the CDR3. In nucleotides, the CDR3 is TGTGCCAGCAAGGGACTAGCGGACACAGATACGCAGTATTTT. It translates to CASKGLADTDTQYF.

The chain employs TRBV5-1 and TRBJ1-1, with D unclear. Germline V gives CDR1 SGHRS, CDR2 YFSETQ. Trimming cost V 0 bases and J 2 bases, with 11 bases left between them. This CDR3 has 15 amino acids. CDR3 sequence: CASSLDVEINTEAFF. DNA of the CDR3: TGCGCCAGCAGCTTGGATGTAGAGATAAACACTGAAGCTTTCTTT.

The J gene is TRBJ1-4, the V gene TRBV15; 8 bases match TRBD1. Trimming at V came to 5 bases and at J to 8 bases, leaving 10 bases not matched to a gene. This CDR3 region has 15 residues. The germline V gene encodes CDR1 LNHNV and CDR2 YYDKDF (reference sequence). Written as DNA, the CDR3 is TGTGCCACCAGCCTGTCCAGGACAGGGTGGGAAAAACTGTTTTTT. It is translated as CATSLSRTGWEKLFF.

V gene TRBV5-4 combines with J gene TRBJ2-6; 16 positions agree with TRBD2. The V gene end was trimmed by 3 bases and the J gene end by 1 base; junction bases not matched to a gene: 1. The CDR3 contains 18 residues. The germline CDR1 and CDR2 sequences are SGHNT and YYREEE (reference sequence). CDR3 in DNA: TGTGCCAGCAGCTCGGGACTAGCGGGGGGGTCTGGGGCCAACGTCCTGACTTTC. It codes for CASSSGLAGGSGANVLTF.

The genes are TRBV5-1 and TRBJ2-7; the match to TRBD1 covers 7 bases. Per the germline V gene, CDR1 is SGHRS and CDR2 is YFSETQ. Trimming took 4 bases from V and 2 from J; bases not matched to a gene: 6. The CDR3 length is 14 residues. The CDR3 here is CASSRGDSPYEQYF. CDR3 nucleotides: TGCGCCAGCAGCCGTGGGGACAGTCCCTACGAGCAGTACTTC.

This clone came up once. The chain couples TRBV4-2 to TRBJ2-1; a possible D gene is TRBD2 (6 bases). V was trimmed by 2 bases and J by 6 bases, leaving 17 bases between them. Germline V lookup: CDR1 LGHNA, CDR2 YNFKEQ. The CDR3 sequence is 16 residues long. The CDR3 DNA sequence: TGTGCCAGCAGCCAACTAGCGCCCGGCAGGTCCAATGAGCAGTTCTTC. This translates into CASSQLAPGRSNEQFF.

The chain uses TRBV7-9 and TRBJ1-6; D is unclear. Trimming stripped 7 bases from V and 0 bases from J, with 4 bases between. CDR3 length equals 13 residues. The germline V gene encodes CDR1 SEHNR and CDR2 FQNEAQ (reference sequence). CDR3 coding DNA: TGTGCCAGCACCGGCTCCTATAATTCACCCCTCCACTTT. This sequence encodes CASTGSYNSPLHF. Full variable domain (missing parts from reference TRBV7-9 and TRBJ1-6): DTGVSQNPRHKITKRGQNVTFRCDPISEHNRLYWYRQTLGQGPEFLTYFQNEAQLEKSRLLSDRFSAERPKGSFSTLEIQRTEQGDSAMYLCASTGSYNSPLHFGNGTRLTVT.